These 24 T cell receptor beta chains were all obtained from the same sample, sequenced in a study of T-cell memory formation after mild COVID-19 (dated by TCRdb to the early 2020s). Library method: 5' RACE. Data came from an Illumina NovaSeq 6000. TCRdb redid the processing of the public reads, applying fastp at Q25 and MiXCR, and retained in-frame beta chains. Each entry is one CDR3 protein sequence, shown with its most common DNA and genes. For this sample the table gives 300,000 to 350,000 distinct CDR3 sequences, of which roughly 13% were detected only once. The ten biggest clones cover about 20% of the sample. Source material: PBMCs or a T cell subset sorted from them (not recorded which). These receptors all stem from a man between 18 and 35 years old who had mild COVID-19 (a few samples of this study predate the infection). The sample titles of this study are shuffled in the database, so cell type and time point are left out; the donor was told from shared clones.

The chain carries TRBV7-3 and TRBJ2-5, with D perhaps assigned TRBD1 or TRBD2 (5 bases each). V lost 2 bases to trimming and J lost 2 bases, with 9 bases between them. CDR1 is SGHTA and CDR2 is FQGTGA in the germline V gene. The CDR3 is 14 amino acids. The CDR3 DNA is TGTGCCAGCAGCTTATTAGGGGAGCAAGAGACCCAGTACTTC. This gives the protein CASSLLGEQETQYF.

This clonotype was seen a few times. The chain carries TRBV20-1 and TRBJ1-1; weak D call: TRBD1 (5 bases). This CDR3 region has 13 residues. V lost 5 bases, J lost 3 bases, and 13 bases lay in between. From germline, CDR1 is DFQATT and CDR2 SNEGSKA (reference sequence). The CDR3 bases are TGCAGTGCTCCATCGGGAGGGGACACTGAAGCTTTCTTT. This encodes CSAPSGGDTEAFF.

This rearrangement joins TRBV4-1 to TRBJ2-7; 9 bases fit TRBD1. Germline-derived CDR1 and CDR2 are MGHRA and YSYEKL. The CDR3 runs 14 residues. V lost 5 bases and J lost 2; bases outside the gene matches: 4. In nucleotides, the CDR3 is TGCGCCAGCAGCGCCTGGACAGGGGCCTACGAGCAGTACGTC. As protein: CASSAWTGAYEQYV.

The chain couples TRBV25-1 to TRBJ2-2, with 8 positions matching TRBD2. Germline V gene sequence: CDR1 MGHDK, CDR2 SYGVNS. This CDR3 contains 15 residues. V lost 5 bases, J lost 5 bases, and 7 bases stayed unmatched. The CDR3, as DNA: TGTGCCAGCAGTTCCGCCGGGGGGGCGACCGGGGAGCTGTTTTTT. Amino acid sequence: CASSSAGGATGELFF.

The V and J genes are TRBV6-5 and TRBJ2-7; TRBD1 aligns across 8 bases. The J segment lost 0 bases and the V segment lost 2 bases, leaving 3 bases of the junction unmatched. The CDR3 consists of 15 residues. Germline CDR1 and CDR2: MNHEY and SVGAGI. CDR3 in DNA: TGTGCCAGCAGTTACGGTACAGGGGGCTCCTACGAGCAGTACTTC. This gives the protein CASSYGTGGSYEQYF.

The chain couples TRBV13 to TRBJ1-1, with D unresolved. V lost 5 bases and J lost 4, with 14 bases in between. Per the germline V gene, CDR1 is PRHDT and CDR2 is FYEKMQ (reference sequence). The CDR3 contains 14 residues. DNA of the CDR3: TGTGCCAGCAGCGGGTTGACCGTCTCCACTGAAGCTTTCTTT. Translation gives CASSGLTVSTEAFF.

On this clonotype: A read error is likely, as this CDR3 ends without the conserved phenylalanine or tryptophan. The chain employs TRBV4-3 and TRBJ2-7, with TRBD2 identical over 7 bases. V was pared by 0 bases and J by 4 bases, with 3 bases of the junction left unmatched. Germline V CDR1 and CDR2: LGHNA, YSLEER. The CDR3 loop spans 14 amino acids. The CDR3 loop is CASSQETLAYEQYL. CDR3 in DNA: TGCGCCAGCAGCCAAGAGACACTAGCGTACGAGCAGTACTTA.

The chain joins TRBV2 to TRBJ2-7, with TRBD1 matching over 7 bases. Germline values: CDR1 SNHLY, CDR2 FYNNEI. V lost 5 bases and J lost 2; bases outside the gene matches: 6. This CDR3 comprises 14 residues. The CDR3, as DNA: TGTGCCAGCAGTCGCGACAGGGACACCTACGAGCAGTACTTC. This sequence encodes CASSRDRDTYEQYF.

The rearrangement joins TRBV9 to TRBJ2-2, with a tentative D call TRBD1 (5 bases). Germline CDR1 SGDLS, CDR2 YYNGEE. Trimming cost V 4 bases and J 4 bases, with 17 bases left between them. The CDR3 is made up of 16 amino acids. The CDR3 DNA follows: TGTGCCAGCAGCTTCCGACGGACACTGTCCACCGGGGAGCTGTTTTTT. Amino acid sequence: CASSFRRTLSTGELFF.

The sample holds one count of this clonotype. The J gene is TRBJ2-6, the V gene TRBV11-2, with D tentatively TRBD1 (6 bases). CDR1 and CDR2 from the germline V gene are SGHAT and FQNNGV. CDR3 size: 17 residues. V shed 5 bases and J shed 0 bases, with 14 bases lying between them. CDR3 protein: CASSGQGFNSGANVLTF. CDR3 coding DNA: TGTGCCAGCAGCGGGCAGGGGTTCAACTCTGGGGCCAACGTCCTGACTTTC.

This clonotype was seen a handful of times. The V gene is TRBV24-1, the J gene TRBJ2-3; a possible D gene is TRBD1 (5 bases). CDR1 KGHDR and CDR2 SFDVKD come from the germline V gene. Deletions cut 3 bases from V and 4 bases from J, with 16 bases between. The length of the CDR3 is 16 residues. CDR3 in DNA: TGTGCCACCAGTGATGGTGCTGCAGGGTTCGCAGATACGCAGTATTTT. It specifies CATSDGAAGFADTQYF.

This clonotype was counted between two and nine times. The CDR3 here is CAISESEGTETQYF. DNA of the CDR3: TGTGCCATCAGTGAGTCTGAGGGGACGGAGACCCAGTACTTC. The V and J genes are TRBV10-3 and TRBJ2-5, with D possibly being TRBD1 or TRBD2 (5 bases each). The CDR3 length is 14 residues. V was pared by 0 bases and J by 5 bases, with 10 bases between. Germline V CDR1 and CDR2: ENHRY, SYGVKD.

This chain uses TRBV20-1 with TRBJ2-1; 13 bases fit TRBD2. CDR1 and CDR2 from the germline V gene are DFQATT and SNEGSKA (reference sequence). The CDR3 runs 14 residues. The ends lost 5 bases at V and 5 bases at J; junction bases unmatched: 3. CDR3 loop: CSAPTSGGNNEQFF. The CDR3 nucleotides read TGCAGTGCTCCGACTAGCGGGGGGAACAATGAGCAGTTCTTC.

The CDR3 sequence: CASSIGRGNTEAFF. In nucleotides, the CDR3 is TGTGCCAGCAGCATAGGACGGGGGAACACTGAAGCTTTCTTT. The rearrangement links TRBV3-2 to TRBJ1-1; the D segment call TRBD1 is taken from the table without a DNA check. TRBV3-2 is a recognized pseudogene. This CDR3 spans 14 amino acids.

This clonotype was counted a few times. CDR3 in amino acids: CASSLESLTLTSTDTQYF. CDR3 DNA: TGTGCCAGCAGCTTAGAGAGTCTAACCTTGACTAGCACAGATACGCAGTATTTT. The V call is TRBV7-9, the J call TRBJ2-3; D remains ambiguous. V was clipped by 1 base and J by 0 bases, with 17 bases between them. CDR1 and CDR2 from the germline V gene are SEHNR and FQNEAQ (reference sequence). This CDR3 is 18 amino acids long.

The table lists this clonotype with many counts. As DNA, the CDR3 is TGTGCCAGCAGCTTGGACGGGGGTTTAAGGAAGACCCAGTACTTC. Translating gives CASSLDGGLRKTQYF. The genes are TRBV5-6 and TRBJ2-5; D might be TRBD2 (6 bases). Germline V CDR1 and CDR2: SGHDT, YYEEEE. The CDR3 consists of 15 residues. V was shortened by 0 bases and J by 6 bases, with 15 bases between the two germline ends.

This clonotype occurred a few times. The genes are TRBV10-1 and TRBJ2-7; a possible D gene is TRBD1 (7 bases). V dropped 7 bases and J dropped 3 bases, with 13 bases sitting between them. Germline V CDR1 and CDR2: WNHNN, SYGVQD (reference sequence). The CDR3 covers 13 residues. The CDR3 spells CASKAGQHYEQYV. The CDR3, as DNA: TGCGCCAGCAAGGCGGGACAGCACTACGAGCAGTACGTC.

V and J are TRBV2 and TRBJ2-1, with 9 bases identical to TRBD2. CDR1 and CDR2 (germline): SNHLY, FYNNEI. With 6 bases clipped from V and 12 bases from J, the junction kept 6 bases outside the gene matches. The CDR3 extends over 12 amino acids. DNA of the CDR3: TGTGCCAGCAGGGGAAATAGCGGGGGGCAGTTCTTC. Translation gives CASRGNSGGQFF.

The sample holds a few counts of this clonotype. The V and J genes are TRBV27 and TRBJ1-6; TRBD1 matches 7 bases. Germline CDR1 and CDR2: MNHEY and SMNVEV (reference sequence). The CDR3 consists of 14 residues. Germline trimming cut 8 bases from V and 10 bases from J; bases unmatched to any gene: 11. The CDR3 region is CASRYRGEWSPLHF. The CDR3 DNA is TGTGCCAGCCGATACAGGGGAGAGTGGTCACCCCTCCACTTT.

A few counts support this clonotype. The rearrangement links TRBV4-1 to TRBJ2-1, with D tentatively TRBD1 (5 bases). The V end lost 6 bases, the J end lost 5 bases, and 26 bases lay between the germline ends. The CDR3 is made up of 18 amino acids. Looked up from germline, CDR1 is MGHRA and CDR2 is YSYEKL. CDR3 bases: TGCGCCAGCAGTCCGCCATCAGGTCGCATGCAGGGCCACAATGAGCAGTTCTTC. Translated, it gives CASSPPSGRMQGHNEQFF.

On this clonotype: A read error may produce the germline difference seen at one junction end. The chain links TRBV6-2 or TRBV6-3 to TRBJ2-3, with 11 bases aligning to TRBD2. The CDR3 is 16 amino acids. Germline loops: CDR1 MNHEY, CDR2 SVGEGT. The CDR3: CASIPNGLAGTDTQCF. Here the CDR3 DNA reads TGTGCCAGCATCCCCAATGGACTAGCGGGCACAGATACGCAGTGTTTT.

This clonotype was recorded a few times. CDR3 residues: CASSYSRGVDEQYF. Written as DNA, the CDR3 is TGTGCCAGCAGTTACTCGAGGGGGGTCGACGAGCAGTACTTC. The V gene is TRBV6-2 or TRBV6-3, the J gene TRBJ2-7; D assignment may be TRBD1 or TRBD2 (6 bases each). V was pared by 0 bases and J by 5 bases, with 11 bases between. This CDR3 comprises 14 residues. Germline lookup yields CDR1 MNHEY and CDR2 SVGEGT.

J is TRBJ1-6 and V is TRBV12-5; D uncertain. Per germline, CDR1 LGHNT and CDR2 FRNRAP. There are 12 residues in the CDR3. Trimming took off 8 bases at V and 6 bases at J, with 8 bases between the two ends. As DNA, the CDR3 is TGTGCTAGTAGGCAGATTAATTCACCCCTCCACTTT. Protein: CASRQINSPLHF.

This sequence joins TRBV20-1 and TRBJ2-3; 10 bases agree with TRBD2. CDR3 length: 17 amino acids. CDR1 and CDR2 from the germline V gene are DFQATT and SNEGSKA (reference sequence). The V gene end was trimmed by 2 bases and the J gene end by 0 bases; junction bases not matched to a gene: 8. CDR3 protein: CSARSLAGAASTDTQYF. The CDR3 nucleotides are TGCAGTGCTAGAAGTCTAGCGGGGGCCGCTAGCACAGATACGCAGTATTTT.